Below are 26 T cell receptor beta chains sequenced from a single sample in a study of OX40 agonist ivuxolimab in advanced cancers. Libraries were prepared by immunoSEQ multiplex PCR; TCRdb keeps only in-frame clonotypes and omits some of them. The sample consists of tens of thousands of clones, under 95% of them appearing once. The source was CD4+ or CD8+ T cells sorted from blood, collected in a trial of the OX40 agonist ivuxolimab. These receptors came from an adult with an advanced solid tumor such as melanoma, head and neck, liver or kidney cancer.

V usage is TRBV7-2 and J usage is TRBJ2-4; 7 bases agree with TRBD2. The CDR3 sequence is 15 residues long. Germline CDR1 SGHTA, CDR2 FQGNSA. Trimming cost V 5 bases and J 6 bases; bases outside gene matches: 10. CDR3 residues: CASSPGRAPGNIQYF. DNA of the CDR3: TGTGCCAGCAGCCCAGGGAGGGCACCTGGAAACATTCAGTACTTC.

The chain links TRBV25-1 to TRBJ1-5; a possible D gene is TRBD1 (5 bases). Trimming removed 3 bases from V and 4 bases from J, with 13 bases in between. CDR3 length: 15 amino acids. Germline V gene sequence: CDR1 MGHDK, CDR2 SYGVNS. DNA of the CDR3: TGTGCCAGCAGTGATGTGACAGTTGGGAATCAGCCCCAGCATTTT. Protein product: CASSDVTVGNQPQHF.

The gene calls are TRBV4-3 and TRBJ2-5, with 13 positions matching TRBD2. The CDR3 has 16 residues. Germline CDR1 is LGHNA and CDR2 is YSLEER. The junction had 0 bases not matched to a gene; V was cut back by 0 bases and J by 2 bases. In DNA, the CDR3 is TGCGCCAGCAGCCAAGAGGGACTAGCGGGGCAAGAGACCCAGTACTTC. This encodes CASSQEGLAGQETQYF.

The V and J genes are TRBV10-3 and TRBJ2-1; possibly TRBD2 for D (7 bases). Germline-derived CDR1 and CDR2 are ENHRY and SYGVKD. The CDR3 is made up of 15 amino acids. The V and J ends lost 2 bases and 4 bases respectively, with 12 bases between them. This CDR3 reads CAISEGRDKYNEQFF. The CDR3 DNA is TGTGCCATCAGTGAGGGGAGGGACAAATACAATGAGCAGTTCTTC.

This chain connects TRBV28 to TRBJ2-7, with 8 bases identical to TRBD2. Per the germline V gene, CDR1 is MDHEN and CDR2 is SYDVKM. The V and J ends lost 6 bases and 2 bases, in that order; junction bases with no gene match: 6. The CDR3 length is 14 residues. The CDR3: CASRDPGLAYEQYF. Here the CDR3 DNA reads TGTGCCAGCAGAGACCCGGGACTAGCCTACGAGCAGTACTTC.

Here the CDR3 DNA reads TGTGCCAGCACCTGGGCGGGACAGGAATACTACGAGCAGTACTTC. Translating it yields CASTWAGQEYYEQYF. The chain joins TRBV27 to TRBJ2-7, with TRBD1 matching 8 bases. The V gene end was trimmed by 7 bases and the J gene end by 3 bases; junction bases not matched to a gene: 11. CDR1 is MNHEY and CDR2 is SMNVEV in the germline V gene (reference sequence). The CDR3 is 15 amino acids.

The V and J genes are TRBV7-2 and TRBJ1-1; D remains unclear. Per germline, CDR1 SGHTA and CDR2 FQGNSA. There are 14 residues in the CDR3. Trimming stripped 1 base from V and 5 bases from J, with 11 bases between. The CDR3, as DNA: TGTGCCAGCAGCTTAGGCACCTTGGGGACTGAAGCTTTCTTT. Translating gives CASSLGTLGTEAFF.

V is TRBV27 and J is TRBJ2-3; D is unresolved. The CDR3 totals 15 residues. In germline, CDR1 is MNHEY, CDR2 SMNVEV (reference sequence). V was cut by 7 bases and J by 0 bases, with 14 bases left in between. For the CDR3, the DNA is TGTGCCAGCACCTACACGATGGACAGCACAGATACGCAGTATTTT. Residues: CASTYTMDSTDTQYF.

CDR3 sequence reads: CAIGGNEQFF. DNA for the CDR3: TGTGCCATCGGAGGGAATGAGCAGTTCTTC. The chain is built from TRBV10-3 and TRBJ2-1; maybe TRBD2 (6 bases). Germline V lookup: CDR1 ENHRY, CDR2 SYGVKD. Between the trimmed V and J ends, which lost 8 bases and 7 bases, there was a span of 6 bases. This CDR3 region has 10 residues.

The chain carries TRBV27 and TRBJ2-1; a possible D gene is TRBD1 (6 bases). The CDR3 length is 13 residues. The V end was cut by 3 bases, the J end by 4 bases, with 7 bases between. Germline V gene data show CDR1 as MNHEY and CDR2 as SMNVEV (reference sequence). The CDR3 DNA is TGTGCCAGCAGTTTTGGACAGTACAATGAGCAGTTCTTC. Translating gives CASSFGQYNEQFF.

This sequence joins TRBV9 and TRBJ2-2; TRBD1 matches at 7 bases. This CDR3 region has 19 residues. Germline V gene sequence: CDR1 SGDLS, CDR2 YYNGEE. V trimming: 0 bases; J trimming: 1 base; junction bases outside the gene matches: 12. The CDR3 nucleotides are TGTGCCAGCAGCGTAGCGTATCAAGACAGGGTATGGAACACCGGGGAGCTGTTTTTT. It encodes CASSVAYQDRVWNTGELFF.

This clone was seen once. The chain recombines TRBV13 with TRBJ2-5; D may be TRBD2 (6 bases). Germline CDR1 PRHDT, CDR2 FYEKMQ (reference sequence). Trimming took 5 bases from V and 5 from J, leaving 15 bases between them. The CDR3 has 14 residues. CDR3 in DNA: TGTGCCAGCAGCCCCCCGTCGGGGGATGAGACCCAGTACTTC. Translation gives CASSPPSGDETQYF.

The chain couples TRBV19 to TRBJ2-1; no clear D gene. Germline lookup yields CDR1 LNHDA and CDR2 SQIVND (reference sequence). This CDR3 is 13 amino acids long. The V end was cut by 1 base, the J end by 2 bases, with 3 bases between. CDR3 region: CASSIVAYNEQFF. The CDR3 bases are TGTGCCAGTAGTATAGTAGCCTACAATGAGCAGTTCTTC.

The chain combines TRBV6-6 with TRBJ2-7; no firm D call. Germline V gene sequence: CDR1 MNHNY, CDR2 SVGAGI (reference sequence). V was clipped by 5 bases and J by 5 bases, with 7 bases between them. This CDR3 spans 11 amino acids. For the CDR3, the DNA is TGTGCCAGCAGTCCCAGTAACGAGCAGTACTTC. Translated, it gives CASSPSNEQYF.

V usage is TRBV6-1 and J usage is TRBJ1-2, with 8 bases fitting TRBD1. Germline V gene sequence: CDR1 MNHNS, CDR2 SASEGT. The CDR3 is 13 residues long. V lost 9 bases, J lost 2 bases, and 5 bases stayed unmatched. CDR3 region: CARSGQGNYGYTF. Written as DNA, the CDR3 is TGTGCCAGAAGCGGACAGGGAAACTATGGCTACACCTTC.

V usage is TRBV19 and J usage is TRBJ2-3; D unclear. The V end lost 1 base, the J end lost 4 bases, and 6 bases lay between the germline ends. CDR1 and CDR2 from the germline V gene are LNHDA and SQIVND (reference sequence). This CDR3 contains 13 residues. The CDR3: CASSIVFADTQYF. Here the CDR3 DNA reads TGTGCCAGTAGTATAGTCTTCGCAGATACGCAGTATTTT. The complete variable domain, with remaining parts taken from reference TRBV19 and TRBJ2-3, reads DGGITQSPKYLFRKEGQNVTLSCEQNLNHDAMYWYRQDPGQGLRLIYYSQIVNDFQKGDIAEGYSVSREKKESFPLTVTSAQKNPTAFYLCASSIVFADTQYFGPGTRLTVL.

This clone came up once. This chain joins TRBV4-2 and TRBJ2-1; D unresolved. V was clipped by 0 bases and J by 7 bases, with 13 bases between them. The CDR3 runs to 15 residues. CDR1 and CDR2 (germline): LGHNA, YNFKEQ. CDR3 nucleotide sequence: TGTGCCAGCAGCCAAGAGAGCCTCATTAGGAATGAGCAGTTCTTC. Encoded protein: CASSQESLIRNEQFF.

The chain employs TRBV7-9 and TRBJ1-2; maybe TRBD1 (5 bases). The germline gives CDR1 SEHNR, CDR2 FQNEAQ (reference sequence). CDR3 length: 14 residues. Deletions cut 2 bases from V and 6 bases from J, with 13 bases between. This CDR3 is CASSLKAGRDGYTF. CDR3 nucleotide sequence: TGTGCCAGCAGCTTAAAGGCAGGGAGGGATGGCTACACCTTC. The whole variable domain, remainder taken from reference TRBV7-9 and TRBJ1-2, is DTGVSQNPRHKITKRGQNVTFRCDPISEHNRLYWYRQTLGQGPEFLTYFQNEAQLEKSRLLSDRFSAERPKGSFSTLEIQRTEQGDSAMYLCASSLKAGRDGYTFGSGTRLTVV.

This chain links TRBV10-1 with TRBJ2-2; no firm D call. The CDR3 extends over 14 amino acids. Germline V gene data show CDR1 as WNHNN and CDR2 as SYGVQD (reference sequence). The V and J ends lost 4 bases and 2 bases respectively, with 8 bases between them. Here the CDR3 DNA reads TGCGCCAGCAGTGGGCAGGCAAACACCGGGGAGCTGTTTTTT. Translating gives CASSGQANTGELFF.

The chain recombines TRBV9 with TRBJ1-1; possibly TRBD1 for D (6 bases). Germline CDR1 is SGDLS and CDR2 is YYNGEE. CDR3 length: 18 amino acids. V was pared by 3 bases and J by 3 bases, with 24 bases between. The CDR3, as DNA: TGTGCCAGCAGCGCCAACATCGGGACCTCCTCAGGGGACACTGAAGCTTTCTTT. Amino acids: CASSANIGTSSGDTEAFF.

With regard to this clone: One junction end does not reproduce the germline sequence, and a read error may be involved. In DNA form, the CDR3 reads TGCAGTCCTAGGGGCACCGGGGAGCTGTTTTTT. This codes for CSPRGTGELFF. This chain uses TRBV20-1 with TRBJ2-2; weak D call: TRBD1 (5 bases). The CDR3 sequence is 11 residues long. CDR1 and CDR2 (germline): DFQATT, SNEGSKA (reference sequence).

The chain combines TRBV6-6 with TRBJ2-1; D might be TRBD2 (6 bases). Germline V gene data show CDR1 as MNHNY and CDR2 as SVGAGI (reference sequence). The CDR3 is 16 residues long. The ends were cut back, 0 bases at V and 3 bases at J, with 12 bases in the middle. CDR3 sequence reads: CASSYSVGGDYNEQFF. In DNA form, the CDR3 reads TGTGCCAGCAGTTACTCTGTCGGGGGTGACTACAATGAGCAGTTCTTC.

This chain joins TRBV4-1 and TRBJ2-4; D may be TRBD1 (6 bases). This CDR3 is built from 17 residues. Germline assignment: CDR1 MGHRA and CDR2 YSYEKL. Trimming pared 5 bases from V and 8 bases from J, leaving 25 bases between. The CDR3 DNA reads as TGCGCCAGCAGCAGATGGGACAAGGGTAAAAGGGTAGACATTCAGTACTTC. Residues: CASSRWDKGKRVDIQYF.

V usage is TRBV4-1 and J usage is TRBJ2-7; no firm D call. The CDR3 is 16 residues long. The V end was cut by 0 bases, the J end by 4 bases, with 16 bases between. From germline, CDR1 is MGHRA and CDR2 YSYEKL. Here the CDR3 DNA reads TGCGCCAGCAGCCAAGATTGGCCCACGTCCGCTTACGAGCAGTACTTC. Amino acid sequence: CASSQDWPTSAYEQYF.

CDR3 loop: CASSYSTTAGHGYTF. CDR3 nucleotide sequence: TGTGCCAGCAGTTACTCGACGACCGCGGGCCATGGCTACACCTTC. The chain joins TRBV6-5 to TRBJ1-2, with unresolved D. CDR1 is MNHEY and CDR2 is SVGAGI in the germline V gene. The CDR3 length is 15 residues. Deletions cut 0 bases from V and 6 bases from J, with 14 bases between.

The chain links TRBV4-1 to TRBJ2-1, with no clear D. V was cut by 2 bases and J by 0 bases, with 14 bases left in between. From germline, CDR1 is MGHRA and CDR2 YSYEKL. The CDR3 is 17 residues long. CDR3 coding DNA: TGCGCCAGCAGCCAAAAATCTTTAGAGAGCTCCTACAATGAGCAGTTCTTC. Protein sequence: CASSQKSLESSYNEQFF.